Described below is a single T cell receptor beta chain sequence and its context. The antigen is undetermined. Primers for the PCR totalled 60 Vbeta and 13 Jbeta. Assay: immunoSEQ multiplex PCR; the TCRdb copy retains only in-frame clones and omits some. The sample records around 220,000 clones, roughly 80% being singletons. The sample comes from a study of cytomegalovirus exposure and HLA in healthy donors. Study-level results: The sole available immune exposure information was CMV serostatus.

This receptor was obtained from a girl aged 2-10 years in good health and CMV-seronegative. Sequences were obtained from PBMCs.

The CDR3: CASSSDRGGGYTF. The CDR3 nucleotides read TGTGCCAGCAGCTCGGACAGGGGGGGTGGCTACACCTTC. The V call is TRBV7-2, the J call TRBJ1-2, with 10 bases that match TRBD1. The CDR3 totals 13 residues. The germline V gene has CDR1 SGHTA and CDR2 FQGNSA. The ends lost 4 bases at V and 7 bases at J; junction bases unmatched: 3. The whole variable domain, filled in from reference TRBV7-2 and TRBJ1-2, reads GAGVSQSPSNKVTEKGKDVELRCDPISGHTALYWYRQSLGQGLEFLIYFQGNSAPDKSGLPSDRFSAERTGGSVSTLTIQRTQQEDSAVYLCASSSDRGGGYTFGSGTRLTVV.